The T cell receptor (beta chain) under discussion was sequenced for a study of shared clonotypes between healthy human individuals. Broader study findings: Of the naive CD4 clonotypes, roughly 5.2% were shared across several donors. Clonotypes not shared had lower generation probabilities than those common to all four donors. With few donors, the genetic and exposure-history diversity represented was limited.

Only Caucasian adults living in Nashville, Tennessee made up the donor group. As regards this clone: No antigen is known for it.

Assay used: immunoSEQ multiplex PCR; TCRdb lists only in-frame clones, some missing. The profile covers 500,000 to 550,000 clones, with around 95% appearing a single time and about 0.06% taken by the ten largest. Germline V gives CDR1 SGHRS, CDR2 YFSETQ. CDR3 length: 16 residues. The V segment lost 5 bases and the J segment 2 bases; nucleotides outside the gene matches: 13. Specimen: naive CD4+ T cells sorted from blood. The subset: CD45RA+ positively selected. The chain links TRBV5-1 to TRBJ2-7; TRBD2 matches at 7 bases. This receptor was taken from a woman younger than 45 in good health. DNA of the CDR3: TGCGCCAGCAGGGTGACTTCTTTGGCGGGGGCCTACGAGCAGTACTTC. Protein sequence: CASRVTSLAGAYEQYF.